What follows is one TCR beta chain and its context. The target of this receptor is not known. No qualities accompany the bases; no much larger clone lies one base away. This specimen comes from a study of T-cell memory formation after mild COVID-19 (dated by TCRdb to about 2021). In the study overall: TCR sequence clusters from the two donors were found to be largely donor specific. Longitudinal TCRalpha and TCRbeta repertoire sequencing tracked T-cell clones expanding and contracting after mild COVID-19 in a couple of donors. Two young, previously healthy adult volunteers, one female and one male, were included in the cohort.

Ficoll-Paque density gradient centrifugation was used to isolate PBMCs. These reads were obtained on an Illumina NovaSeq 6000. Using 5'RACE with constant-segment primers, TCRalpha and TCRbeta cDNA libraries were constructed, with sample barcodes and unique molecular identifiers added in the process. RNA was extracted from every sample with Trizol reagent. The libraries were amplified in two PCR steps, and the second step added a second sample barcode and Illumina TruSeq adapters. Sequencing of libraries was performed on an Illumina NovaSeq with 2 x 150 bp paired-end reads. The original methods were these. The reads were demultiplexed and collapsed into UMI-guided consensus sequences using migec v1.2.7. Using mixcr v2.1.11, UMI consensuses were aligned to TRA and TRB V and J templates and then assembled into clonotypes. A clonotype was counted as expanded or contracted only if both edgeR and NoisET called the change significant, with noise models trained on biological replicates. For edgeR calls, a false discovery rate-adjusted p below 0.01 and a log2 fold-change threshold of 1 were applied. As an exploratory analysis of dynamics, PCA with hierarchical clustering was applied to max-normalized trajectories of the 1000 most abundant clonotypes. Each responding clone was given a CD4 or CD8 phenotype based on the CD4+ and CD8+ repertoires, which had been sequenced separately. Starting from the raw public reads, TCRdb applied fastp trimming at Q25, assembled clones with MiXCR and retained in-frame beta chains. Under each unique CDR3 protein, matching rows form one entry showing the most common genes and DNA. In this record, the V and J calls reflect TCRdb's handling and not the investigators' own analysis. This sample comprises 200,000 to 300,000 distinct CDR3 sequences, 15% of them detected only once. The ten largest account for under 2.5% of the sample.

The V end loses 4 bases and the J end loses 6 bases, and a stretch of 14 bases separates them. CDR1 and CDR2 are read off the germline V gene as SGHRS and YFSETQ. From its cysteine to its phenylalanine, the CDR3 spans 14 amino acids. Here the CDR3 DNA is all that survives: 42 bases in frame from base 1. The paper's findings and limits, for the study overall: Balanced CD4/CD8 phenotypes were observed for clones contracting from day 15 to 85, whereas a bias towards CD4+ was observed for a second wave of clones expanding from day 15 to 37. Whether the second-wave clones peaking on day 37 were SARS-CoV-2 specific was not confirmed. Contracting CD4+ clones appeared mostly in the CM and EM memory subsets, whereas CD8+ clones were enriched in EMRA. Only a couple of mild cases were covered by the study, and larger cohorts that include severe cases with pre-infection samples were considered necessary. Some responding clones were detected in pre-infection memory, which suggested that pre-existing cross-reactive memory T cells had joined the SARS-CoV-2 response.

This TCR came from an adult woman who had mild COVID-19 (a few samples of this study predate the infection). The sample titles of this study are shuffled in the database, so cell type and time point are left out; the donor was told from shared clones. The sample was PBMCs or a T cell subset sorted from them (not recorded which). The sequence joins TRBV5-1 to TRBJ2-1, with the D call tentatively TRBD1 or TRBD2, each fitting 5 bases. The encoded CDR3 is CASSPRGGFNEQFF. The nucleotide sequence is TGCGCCAGCAGCCCCCGGGGCGGGTTCAATGAGCAGTTCTTC.